A selection of T cell receptor beta chains follows, all from one sample in a study of Ad26.COV2.S vaccination and SARS-CoV-2 variants. Clones were sequenced by immunoSEQ multiplex PCR, and TCRdb holds only the in-frame ones, with some missing. The sample has about 350,000 clones, 70% to 90% seen once. Source: peripheral blood, taken in a trial of Ad26.COV2.S vaccine versus placebo. The receptors were gathered from a person aged 18 to 65 who received the Ad26.COV2.S COVID-19 vaccine or a placebo. CDR3s leave out the opening cysteine and the closing phenylalanine or tryptophan.

j_gene,v_gene,CDR3aa
TRBJ1-1,TRBV18,ASSPARTTEAF
TRBJ1-3,TRBV3-1/TRBV3-2,ASSQGGQGTGNTIY
TRBJ2-1,TRBV6-2/TRBV6-3,ASSYSTSSKTRNEQF
TRBJ1-5,TRBV5-6,ASSLSGSNQPQH
TRBJ2-7,TRBV29-1,SVERDSSSYEQY
TRBJ1-1,TRBV28,ASRGGPSEAF
TRBJ2-3,TRBV19,ASSSGGTDTQY
TRBJ1-5,TRBV5-8,ASSGRPGGPQH
TRBJ2-1,TRBV5-1,ASSSPGQTSREQF
TRBJ2-1,TRBV4-3,ASSQRLAGAPFEF
TRBJ2-7,TRBV18,ASSPQEYEQY
TRBJ1-2,TRBV9,ASSPYRGFIA
TRBJ2-7,TRBV5-1,ASSEDRLFYEQY
TRBJ2-7,TRBV28,ASGAYEQY
TRBJ2-3,TRBV20-1,SASYGSSTDTQY
TRBJ2-1,TRBV28,AGGSSYNEQF
TRBJ2-7,TRBV27,ASSLFGGGGRNEQY
TRBJ2-2,TRBV10-3,AISERRDTNTGELF
TRBJ2-1,TRBV4-1,ASSQEGRAQNEQF
TRBJ1-1,TRBV7-9,ASSLGTSNTEAF
TRBJ2-3,TRBV5-1,ASSSSTSTDTQY
TRBJ1-5,TRBV19,ASSIAGLWGNNQPQH
TRBJ2-7,TRBV28,ARPKGATSGSSHEQY
TRBJ1-1,TRBV2,ASGANVGAF
TRBJ2-7,TRBV12-3/TRBV12-4,ASGGSSYEQY
TRBJ2-1,TRBV4-1,ASSQDRHNEQF
TRBJ2-7,TRBV4-3,ASSQEPRPSYEQY
TRBJ1-5,TRBV3-1/TRBV3-2,ASSRGDNLAQH
TRBJ2-1,TRBV5-6,ASRILQGISDNEQF
TRBJ2-7,TRBV21-1,ASSSGGQGRDEQY
TRBJ2-1,TRBV10-3,AISESSTSGKFGYEQF
TRBJ2-5,TRBV20-1,SARTEETQY
TRBJ2-3,TRBV5-1,ASSLDRDRLSTDTQY
TRBJ1-1,TRBV3-1/TRBV3-2,ASSLDTEAF
TRBJ1-3,TRBV6-5,ASSLNAGGNTIY
TRBJ2-3,TRBV11-1,ASSQESTDTQY
TRBJ1-2,TRBV5-4,ASSLDALANYGYT
TRBJ1-2,TRBV6-5,ASSPRGAIYGYT
TRBJ2-1,TRBV4-2,ASSQGTGLAGEVQF
TRBJ1-5,TRBV7-9,ASSRGQGRNQPQH
TRBJ2-3,TRBV6-2/TRBV6-3,ASSLGRTDTQY
TRBJ1-1,TRBV11-2,ASSLQTVNTEAF
TRBJ2-5,TRBV7-2,ASSLDRGIETQY
TRBJ2-1,TRBV7-2,ASSSAALVGNEQF
TRBJ2-1,TRBV4-1,ASSQGRGVSNEQF
TRBJ2-1,TRBV5-1,ASSLAVTSGYNEQF
TRBJ2-5,TRBV27,ASSRRTTQETQY
TRBJ2-1,TRBV29-1,SVDSRRFYNEQF
TRBJ1-1,TRBV29-1,SVARPQWNTEAF
TRBJ1-2,TRBV6-5,ASSYSAEYGYT